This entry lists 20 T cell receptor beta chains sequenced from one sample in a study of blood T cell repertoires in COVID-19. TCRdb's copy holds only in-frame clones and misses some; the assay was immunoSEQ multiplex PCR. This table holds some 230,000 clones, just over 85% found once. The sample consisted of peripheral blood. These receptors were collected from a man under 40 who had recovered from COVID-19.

The CDR3 DNA reads as TGTGCCAGCAGTGAGGAATCGACAGGCTCCTACGAGCAGTACTTC. Residues: CASSEESTGSYEQYF. The chain carries TRBV6-4 and TRBJ2-7, with TRBD1 as a possible D gene (6 bases). V was pared by 3 bases and J by 0 bases, with 12 bases between. The germline V gene encodes CDR1 MRHNA and CDR2 SNTAGT. The CDR3 consists of 15 residues.

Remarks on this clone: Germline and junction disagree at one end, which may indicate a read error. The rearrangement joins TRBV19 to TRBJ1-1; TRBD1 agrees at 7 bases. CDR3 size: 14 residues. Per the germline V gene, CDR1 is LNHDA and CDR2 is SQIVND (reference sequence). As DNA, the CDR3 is TGTGCCAGCAGTAAACAGGGGAGTGGCACTGAAGCTTTCTTT. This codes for CASSKQGSGTEAFF. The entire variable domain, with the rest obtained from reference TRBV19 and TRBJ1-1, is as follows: DGGITQSPKYLFRKEGQNVTLSCEQNLNHDAMYWYRQDPGQGLRLIYYSQIVNDFQKGDIAEGYSVSREKKESFPLTVTSAQKNPTAFYLCASSKQGSGTEAFFGQGTRLTVV.

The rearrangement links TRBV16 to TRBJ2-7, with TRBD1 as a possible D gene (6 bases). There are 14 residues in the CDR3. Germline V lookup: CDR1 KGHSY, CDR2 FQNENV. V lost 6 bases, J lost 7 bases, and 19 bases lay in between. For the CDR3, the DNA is TGTGCCAGCAGTGCCGGACAGTCCGGGTGGGAGCAGTACTTC. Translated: CASSAGQSGWEQYF.

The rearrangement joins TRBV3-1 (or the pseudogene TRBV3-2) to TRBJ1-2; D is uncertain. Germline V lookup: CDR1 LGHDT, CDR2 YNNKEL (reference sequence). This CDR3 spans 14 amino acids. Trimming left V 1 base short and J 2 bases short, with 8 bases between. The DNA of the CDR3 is TGTGCCAGCAGCCAAGGTCGCGGGAACTATGGCTACACCTTC. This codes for CASSQGRGNYGYTF.

CDR3 sequence reads: CASGQTSGANVLTF. The CDR3, as DNA: TGTGCCAGCGGGCAAACTTCTGGGGCCAACGTCCTGACTTTC. This chain uses TRBV5-4 with TRBJ2-6; D is uncertain. Germline V CDR1 and CDR2: SGHNT, YYREEE (reference sequence). The CDR3 length is 14 residues. V was pared by 7 bases and J by 1 base, with 9 bases between.

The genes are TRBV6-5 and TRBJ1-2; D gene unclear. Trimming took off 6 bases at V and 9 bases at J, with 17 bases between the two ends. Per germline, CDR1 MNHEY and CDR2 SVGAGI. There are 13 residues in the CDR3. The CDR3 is CASRSGLGRSYTF. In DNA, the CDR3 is TGTGCCAGCAGATCTGGACTGGGTAGGAGCTACACCTTC.

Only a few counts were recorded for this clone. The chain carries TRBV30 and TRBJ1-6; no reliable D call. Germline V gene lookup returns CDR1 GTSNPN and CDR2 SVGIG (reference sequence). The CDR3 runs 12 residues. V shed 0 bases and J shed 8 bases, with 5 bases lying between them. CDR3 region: CAWSVLDSPLHF. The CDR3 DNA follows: TGTGCCTGGAGTGTATTAGATTCACCCCTCCACTTT. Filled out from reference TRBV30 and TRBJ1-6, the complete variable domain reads SQTIHQWPATLVQPVGSPLSLECTVEGTSNPNLYWYRQAAGRGLQLLFYSVGIGQISSEVPQNLSASRPQDRQFILSSKKLLLSDSGFYLCAWSVLDSPLHFGNGTRLTVT.

CDR3 protein: CASSRGLAGGYNEQFF. CDR3 DNA sequence: TGTGCCAGTAGTAGGGGACTAGCGGGGGGCTACAATGAGCAGTTCTTC. The chain has TRBV19 and TRBJ2-1; TRBD2 agrees at 15 bases. V was clipped by 4 bases and J by 3 bases; unmatched bases: 1. The CDR3 sequence is 16 residues long. Germline V gives CDR1 LNHDA, CDR2 SQIVND (reference sequence).

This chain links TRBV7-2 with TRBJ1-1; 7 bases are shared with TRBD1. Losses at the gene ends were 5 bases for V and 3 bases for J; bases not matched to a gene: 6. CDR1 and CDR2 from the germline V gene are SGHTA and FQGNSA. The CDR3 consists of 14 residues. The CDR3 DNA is TGTGCCAGCAGCCCCGACAGGGCTTACACTGAAGCTTTCTTT. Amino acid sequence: CASSPDRAYTEAFF. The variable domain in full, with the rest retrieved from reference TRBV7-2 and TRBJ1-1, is GAGVSQSPSNKVTEKGKDVELRCDPISGHTALYWYRQSLGQGLEFLIYFQGNSAPDKSGLPSDRFSAERTGGSVSTLTIQRTQQEDSAVYLCASSPDRAYTEAFFGQGTRLTVV.

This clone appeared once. CDR3 loop: CSVEEPRLAGRETQYF. CDR3 sequence (DNA): TGCAGCGTTGAAGAACCACGACTAGCGGGGAGGGAGACCCAGTACTTC. J is TRBJ2-5 and V is TRBV29-1; 11 positions agree with TRBD2. V lost 0 bases and J lost 5; bases outside the gene matches: 8. The CDR3 consists of 16 residues. Germline-derived CDR1 and CDR2 are SQVTM and ANQGSEA.

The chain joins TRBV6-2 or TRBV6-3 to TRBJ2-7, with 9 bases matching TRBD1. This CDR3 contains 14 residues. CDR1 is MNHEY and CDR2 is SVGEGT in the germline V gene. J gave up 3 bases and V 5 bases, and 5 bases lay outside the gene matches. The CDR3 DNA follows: TGTGCCAGCAGTGGGACAGGGCCTGTCTACGAGCAGTACTTC. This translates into CASSGTGPVYEQYF.

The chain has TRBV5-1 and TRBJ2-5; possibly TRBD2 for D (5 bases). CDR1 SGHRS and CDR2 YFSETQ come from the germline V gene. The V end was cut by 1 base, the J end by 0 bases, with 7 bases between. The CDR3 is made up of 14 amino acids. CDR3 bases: TGCGCCAGCAGCTTGCCGGGATACCAAGAGACCCAGTACTTC. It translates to CASSLPGYQETQYF.

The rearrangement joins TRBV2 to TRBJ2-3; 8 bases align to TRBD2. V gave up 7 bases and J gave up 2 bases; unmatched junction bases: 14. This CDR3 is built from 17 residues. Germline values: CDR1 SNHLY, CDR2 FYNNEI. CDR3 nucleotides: TGTGCCAGCATCCCCTCACCGAGCGGGAGAGACACAGATACGCAGTATTTT. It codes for CASIPSPSGRDTDTQYF.

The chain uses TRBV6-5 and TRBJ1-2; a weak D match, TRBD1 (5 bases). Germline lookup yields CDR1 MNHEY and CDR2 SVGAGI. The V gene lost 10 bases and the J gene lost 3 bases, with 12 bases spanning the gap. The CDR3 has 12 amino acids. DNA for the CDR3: TGTGCCACTCGTTGGGGCGACTATGGCTACACCTTC. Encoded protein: CATRWGDYGYTF.

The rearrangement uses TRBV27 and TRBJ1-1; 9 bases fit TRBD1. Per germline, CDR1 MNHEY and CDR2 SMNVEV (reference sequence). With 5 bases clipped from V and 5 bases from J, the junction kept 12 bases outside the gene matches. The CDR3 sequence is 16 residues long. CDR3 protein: CASSQTTGGSGTEAFF. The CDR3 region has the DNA TGTGCCAGCAGTCAAACAACAGGGGGCTCGGGGACTGAAGCTTTCTTT.

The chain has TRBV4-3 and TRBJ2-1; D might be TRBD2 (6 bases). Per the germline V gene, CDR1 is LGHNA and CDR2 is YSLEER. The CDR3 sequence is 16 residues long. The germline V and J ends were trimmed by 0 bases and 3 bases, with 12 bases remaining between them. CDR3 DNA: TGCGCCAGCAGCCAAGAACTCCAGGGAGGCTACAATGAGCAGTTCTTC. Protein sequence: CASSQELQGGYNEQFF.

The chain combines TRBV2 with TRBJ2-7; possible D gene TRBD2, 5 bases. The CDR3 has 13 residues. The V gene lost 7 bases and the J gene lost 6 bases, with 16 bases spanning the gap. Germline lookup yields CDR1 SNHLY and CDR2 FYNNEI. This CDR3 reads CASTGLMLSEQYF. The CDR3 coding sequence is TGTGCCAGCACCGGACTCATGTTAAGCGAGCAGTACTTC.

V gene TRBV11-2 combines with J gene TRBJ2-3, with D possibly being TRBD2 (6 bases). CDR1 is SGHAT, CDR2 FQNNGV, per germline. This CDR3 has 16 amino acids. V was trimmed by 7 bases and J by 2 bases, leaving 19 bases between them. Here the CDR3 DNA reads TGTGCCAGCACGCCCGTGGGTGGGGGGAACACAGATACGCAGTATTTT. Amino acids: CASTPVGGGNTDTQYF.

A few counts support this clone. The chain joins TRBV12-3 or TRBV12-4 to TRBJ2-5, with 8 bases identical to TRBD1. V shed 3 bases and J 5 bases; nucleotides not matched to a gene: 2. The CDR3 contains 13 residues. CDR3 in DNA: TGTGCCAGCAGTTTCGACAGGGGCGAGACCCAGTACTTC. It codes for CASSFDRGETQYF.

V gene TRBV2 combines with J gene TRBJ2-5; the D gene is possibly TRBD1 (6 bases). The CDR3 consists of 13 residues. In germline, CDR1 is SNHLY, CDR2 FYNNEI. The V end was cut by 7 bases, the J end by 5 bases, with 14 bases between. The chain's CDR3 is CASMVGAGETQYF. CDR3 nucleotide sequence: TGTGCCAGCATGGTGGGGGCTGGCGAGACCCAGTACTTC.